Shown below are 12 T cell receptor beta chains from a single sample sequenced in a study of read filtering for tumor transcriptome and immune sequencing (dated by TCRdb to 2019 to 2021). The reads were generated on an Illumina HiSeq 4000. TCR libraries were built from about 370 ng RNA with the Immunoverse kit, using molecular barcoded adaptors covering alpha/delta and beta/gamma chains. In TCRdb, the public reads were trimmed at Q25 with fastp and aligned with MiXCR, with productive beta chains retained. A single entry per CDR3 protein holds the most common genes and DNA from its merged rows. Present in this sample are fewer than 45,000 distinct CDR3 sequences, around 11% of which were seen just once. Of the sample, about 38% falls within the top ten clones. Sequences were obtained from a population of CD138-negative cells sorted from bone marrow. In light of the paper, this sample's cell subset or site label describes: bone marrow mononuclear cells depleted of CD138+ plasma/myeloma cells by negative magnetic selection. Source of these receptors: a donor at least 40 years old with multiple myeloma.

Of note for this clonotype: A far larger clone is just one base off, so this is likely a read error. This likely comes from a read error, as the CDR3 has no conserved phenylalanine or tryptophan at its end. The J gene is TRBJ2-1, the V gene TRBV7-2; D gene uncertain. The V end lost 2 bases, the J end lost 0 bases, and 2 bases lay between the germline ends. This CDR3 is built from 13 residues. Germline values: CDR1 SGHTA, CDR2 FQGNSA. CDR3 in DNA: TGTGCCAGCAGCTTAAGCTCCTACAATGAGCAGTTCTAC. As protein: CASSLSSYNEQFY.

This clonotype was picked up many times. V and J are TRBV6-5 and TRBJ1-4; D remains ambiguous. Germline CDR1 is MNHEY and CDR2 is SVGAGI. There are 15 residues in the CDR3. The germline V and J ends were trimmed by 0 bases and 0 bases, with 5 bases remaining between them. CDR3: CASSYSVPTNEKLFF. For the CDR3, the DNA is TGTGCCAGCAGTTACTCCGTCCCAACTAATGAAAAACTGTTTTTT.

At least ten counts were recorded for this clonotype. The chain joins TRBV7-2 to TRBJ1-1; D remains unclear. CDR1 is SGHTA, CDR2 FQGNSA, per germline. Trimming pared 2 bases from V and 1 base from J, leaving 8 bases between. The CDR3 sequence is 14 residues long. CDR3 nucleotide sequence: TGTGCCAGCAGCTTAAAAACACCGAACACTGAAGCTTTCTTT. This translates into CASSLKTPNTEAFF.

This clonotype has more than one count but fewer than ten. The genes are TRBV3-1 and TRBJ2-5; D perhaps matches TRBD1 (6 bases). Germline V gene sequence: CDR1 LGHDT, CDR2 YNNKEL (reference sequence). The CDR3 is 14 residues long. V lost 5 bases and J 5 bases, leaving 15 bases between the germline ends. CDR3 in amino acids: CASSNRAGRETQYF. The CDR3 bases are TGTGCCAGCAGCAACAGGGCCGGCCGGGAGACCCAGTACTTC.

This clonotype was detected many times. This sequence joins TRBV7-9 and TRBJ2-3; maybe TRBD2 (5 bases). Germline loops: CDR1 SEHNR, CDR2 FQNEAQ (reference sequence). The CDR3 extends over 14 amino acids. V was trimmed by 5 bases and J by 2 bases, leaving 11 bases between them. The CDR3 sequence is CASSEAGDTDTQYF. DNA of the CDR3: TGTGCCAGCAGCGAGGCCGGGGACACAGATACGCAGTATTTT.

This clonotype appeared many times. This chain joins TRBV20-1 and TRBJ1-1; possibly TRBD1 for D (5 bases). CDR1 and CDR2 (germline): DFQATT, SNEGSKA (reference sequence). V was trimmed by 5 bases and J by 1 base, leaving 8 bases between them. The CDR3 is 12 residues long. The CDR3 spells CSAFTGNTEAFF. The CDR3 DNA sequence: TGCAGTGCTTTTACAGGGAACACTGAAGCTTTCTTT.

The sample holds a few counts of this clonotype. The chain couples TRBV7-9 to TRBJ1-3; D is uncertain. Trimming pared 6 bases from V and 0 bases from J, leaving 9 bases between. In germline, CDR1 is SEHNR, CDR2 FQNEAQ (reference sequence). CDR3 size: 14 residues. CDR3 DNA: TGTGCCAGCAGTTCCTGGGCCTCTGGAAACACCATATATTTT. It yields the protein CASSSWASGNTIYF. The full variable domain, its missing parts supplied by reference TRBV7-9 and TRBJ1-3, is DTGVSQNPRHKITKRGQNVTFRCDPISEHNRLYWYRQTLGQGPEFLTYFQNEAQLEKSRLLSDRFSAERPKGSFSTLEIQRTEQGDSAMYLCASSSWASGNTIYFGEGSWLTVV.

This clonotype was observed at least ten times. The chain recombines TRBV5-1 with TRBJ2-3, with D unclear. Germline assignment: CDR1 SGHRS and CDR2 YFSETQ. Trimming stripped 0 bases from V and 0 bases from J, with 8 bases between. The CDR3 contains 15 residues. The CDR3 sequence is CASSLAVSSTDTQYF. In nucleotides, the CDR3 is TGCGCCAGCAGCTTGGCTGTAAGCAGCACAGATACGCAGTATTTT.

This clonotype was seen ten or more times. The chain couples TRBV2 to TRBJ2-3, with D possibly matching TRBD2 (7 bases). Germline CDR1 reads SNHLY; CDR2 reads FYNNEI. V was cut by 10 bases and J by 4 bases, with 15 bases left in between. CDR3 length: 13 amino acids. CDR3 coding DNA: TGTGCCACTTCAAGGGAGGGGGCAGATACGCAGTATTTT. This encodes CATSREGADTQYF.

At least ten counts were recorded for this clonotype. In nucleotides, the CDR3 is TGTGCCAGCAGCCGGTACCAAACAGGGCTCAATGAGCAGTTCTTC. Translating gives CASSRYQTGLNEQFF. The V and J genes are TRBV7-2 and TRBJ2-1; TRBD1 might be the D (6 bases). Deletions cut 5 bases from V and 6 bases from J, with 17 bases between. The CDR3 totals 15 residues. Germline loops: CDR1 SGHTA, CDR2 FQGNSA.

Ten or more counts support this clonotype. The V and J genes are TRBV15 and TRBJ2-4, with D uncertain. V lost 0 bases and J 0 bases, leaving 9 bases between the germline ends. Germline assignment: CDR1 LNHNV and CDR2 YYDKDF (reference sequence). This CDR3 has 16 amino acids. The CDR3 reads CATSRDRDLAKNIQYF. Written as DNA, the CDR3 is TGTGCCACCAGCAGAGATCGAGATCTAGCCAAAAACATTCAGTACTTC. Together with reference TRBV15 and TRBJ2-4, the CDR3 gives the full variable domain: DAMVIQNPRYQVTQFGKPVTLSCSQTLNHNVMYWYQQKSSQAPKLLFHYYDKDFNNEADTPDNFQSRRPNTSFCFLDIRSPGLGDTAMYLCATSRDRDLAKNIQYFGAGTRLSVL.

This clonotype showed up many times. The conserved final phenylalanine or tryptophan is absent from the CDR3, which likely points to a read error. This chain connects TRBV3-1 to TRBJ2-2; TRBD2 agrees at 7 bases. The CDR3 spans 14 residues. Germline CDR1 and CDR2: LGHDT and YNNKEL (reference sequence). The junction had 0 bases not matched to a gene; V was cut back by 1 base and J by 4 bases. CDR3 sequence: CASSQGGGTGELFS. Here the CDR3 DNA reads TGTGCCAGCAGCCAAGGGGGGGGCACCGGGGAGCTGTTTTCT.